Listed here is a single T cell receptor (beta chain). It lacks a known antigen. No qualities accompany the bases; no much larger clone lies one base away. This sample was taken from a study of blood T cell repertoires in COVID-19 (TCRdb year 2020). For the study in its entirety: Samples from collaborators originated in the United States, Italy and Spain and spanned both the acute and convalescent phases of COVID-19. The material from the prospective study consisted of cDNA or gDNA derived from T cells, B-cell-depleted T cells, or PBMCs. Subjects who had been exposed to COVID-19, were actively infected with it, or had recovered from it provided the deeply sampled blood TCRbeta repertoires that made up the dataset. The repertoires were made available in a free public database intended to serve as a resource for research on the immune response to SARS-CoV-2. Samples came from the ongoing ImmuneRACE study (first 160 participants) plus 1,254 subjects from 6 global collaborators. A de-identified subject ID, COVID-19 status, age in years and sex were almost always included in the sample metadata. HLA class I and class II types, where available, came from metadata supplied by the sample provider rather than from assay-based typing.

V lost 8 bases and J lost 7 bases, and the count of bases not matched to a germline gene is 15. CDR1 and CDR2 were assigned from the germline V gene as SNHLY and FYNNEI. The CDR3 runs 17 amino acids, cysteine and phenylalanine included. Of the read, only the CDR3 DNA is kept; its 51 bases are in frame from base 1. TCRbeta CDR3 regions were amplified from genomic DNA by means of the immunoSEQ Assay, a bias-controlled multiplex PCR. Concerning the study's data processing: The number of nucleated cells in each sample was estimated by amplification of reference gene primers within the assay. To quantify the absolute abundance of each unique TCRbeta CDR3 rearrangement, sequence reads were collapsed and filtered. For each sample, productive Simpson clonality was calculated as the square root of Simpson's diversity index across productive rearrangements. The source is immuneACCESS, and TCRdb retained only in-frame sequences with V and J called. Part of the clones is not carried over; for the studies checked, unresolved V genes explain less than half of this, and the remainder is unexplained. For V, J and clone size, that table is used; D and trimming come from the DNA. The sample includes 380,000 or so clones, with around 87% observed a single time. The top ten clonotypes cover under 1.5% of the sample.

What the research found in general, with its limitations: How much clinical and demographic metadata was included differed by source and by participant, and the metadata was provided uncurated.

Enrolling through a virtual design, the prospective study's participants ranged in age from roughly 18 to 100 years and lived across approximately 25 United States geographic areas. In the prospective study, participants were assigned to cohorts based on the clinical history participants reported in a screening survey and a study questionnaire. Recovered participants in ImmuneRACE Cohort 3 were defined as having two consecutive negative NP/OP PCR tests, clearance from a healthcare professional, or resolution of symptoms. In the prospective study, mobile phlebotomists collected whole blood, serum and a nasopharyngeal or oropharyngeal swab from each participant. Prospective study participants could optionally give additional blood draws and questionnaires over a roughly two-month period. Blood samples from the prospective study were shipped frozen or at room temperature prior to DNA extraction.

This sequence uses TRBV2 and TRBJ2-2, with 11 junctional bases fitting TRBD1. The sequenced sample was PBMCs or T cells enriched from blood (not recorded which). The TCR was taken from a man aged 30 to 45 who had recovered from COVID-19. The CDR3 sequence is CASRRTPGQGASGELFF. The nucleotides read TGTGCCAGCCGTCGTACCCCCGGACAGGGGGCGAGCGGGGAGCTGTTTTTT.